Included here is one TCR beta chain sequence, with context. As yet, its antigen is unknown. The data are from a study of monozygotic twins with inflammatory bowel disease. Study results and caveats: Diversity of TCRbeta measured by inverse Simpson was lower in IBD patients than in healthy co-twins. In the analysis, different T cell subtypes could not be told apart.

Each UMI, carrying a 6-nucleotide sample barcode, came from template switching. TCRdb re-analyzed the 5' RACE reads; it lists each CDR3 protein once, without DNA. Its listing shows some 400,000 distinct CDR3 sequences. Germline CDR1 MNHEY, CDR2 SVGEGT. The CDR3 length is 18 residues. The rearrangement uses TRBV6-2 or TRBV6-3 and TRBJ2-7; the TCRdb call, TRBD1, lacks DNA for checking. The receptor's source is a human donor with ulcerative colitis or Crohn's disease, or a healthy co-twin of an affected twin (not recorded which). Sequenced sample: blood. The CDR3 spells CASSFTARGVSENYEQYF.